The clone carrying this TCR beta chain occurred many times. Its specificity is not known. These data are taken from a study of T cells after yellow fever vaccination. About the research overall: SMART-Seq v4 Ultra Low Input handled preparation of low-cell-number fractions.

Overall study results and limits: A secondary response was less intense yet reached its peak sooner, at day 5 versus 15. Among primary-vaccination clones, most reappeared after the booster, at 95% to 96% for CD4 and under 90% for CD8.

TCRdb called the 5' RACE reads again in MiXCR, with one record for every CDR3 protein. Of approximately 150,000 distinct CDR3 sequences listed, 6.2% are singletons. The material was CD4+ T cells sorted from PBMCs, obtained on the day of the first yellow fever vaccination. The source of this sequence is a man between 18 and 29 years old who received the YFV17D yellow fever vaccine.

The CDR3 protein is CASSGHSGNTIYF. The DNA for the CDR3 is TGTGCCAGCAGCGGCCACTCTGGAAACACCATATATTTT. The V and J genes are TRBV3-1 and TRBJ1-3; D is uncertain. V was clipped by 5 bases and J by 0 bases, with 5 bases between them. Looked up from germline, CDR1 is LGHDT and CDR2 is YNNKEL (reference sequence). The length of the CDR3 is 13 residues.